This TCR beta chain was identified in a study of CD4 T cells in relation to SARS-CoV-2 and coronaviruses (TCRdb year 2021). Some background on the complete study: In the ViraFEST assay, PBMCs were cultured with antigen for less than eleven days, after which TCR beta CDR3s were sequenced to identify clonal expansions specific to the antigen. Across all 12 patients in the convalescent cohort, the median age was roughly 36 years, with a range of roughly 21 to 75 years. The roughly twelve convalescent patients included 8 males and 4 females; two subjects were Hispanic. Patient-derived lymphoblastoid cell lines were used to map the HLA restriction of shared crossreactive spike epitopes. At the level of individual TCR clonotypes, the study evaluated whether memory CD4+ T cells crossreact between the spike proteins of SARS-CoV-2 and those of common cold coronaviruses. The Adaptive Biotechnologies TCR-sequencing kit was used to sequence samples from a few pre-COVID donors and the naive versus memory experiments, while other data came from Illumina-based sequencing. Expansion assays from other donors in the study were sequenced with a different, Illumina-based TCR-beta assay. The paper as a whole reports these results and caveats: Pre-pandemic and post-infection samples were not both contributed by any donor, so tracing of the source of pre-existing responses was limited. Because the crossreactivity analysis focused on spike protein, crossreactivity against other viral proteins was not assessed. Naive versus memory sequencing indicated that memory recall responses, rather than primary responses primed during culture, are detected by the assay. Crossreactive clones showed significantly weaker SARS-CoV-2-driven expansion than monoreactive clones, consistent with antigenic imprinting. Memory CD4+ clonotypes crossrecognizing SARS-CoV-2 and at least one common cold coronavirus spike were found in around 59% of donors. The study was constrained by small numbers of patients and of tested TCRs.

Naive and memory CD4+ T cells were separated from cryopreserved PBMCs by first enriching for CD4 and then performing EasySep naive CD4+ T cell enrichment. Sorted naive or memory CD4+ T cells (approximately 9.8 x 10^4) were cultured 1:1 with T cell-depleted PBMCs and CEF peptides for around ten days. Each peptide culture condition was generally run in triplicate replicate wells. Ficoll-Paque PLUS gradient centrifugation was used to isolate PBMCs from either whole blood or leukapheresis product. The PBMCs went either fresh into the expansion assay or into cryopreservation at -140 degrees C. The QIAamp Micro DNA Kit was used to extract genomic DNA from the CD4+ T cells. This clone was recorded only once. Its antigen has not been determined. Within one base of it there is no much larger clone, and no base qualities were kept. Survey-level immunoSEQ TCR-beta sequencing was performed on DNA from CEF-cultured naive and memory CD4+ T cells. The paper's processing steps were these. During preprocessing, nonproductive sequences were removed, along with CDR3s that did not begin with C, did not end with F or W, or were shorter than 7 amino acids. Antigen-specific clonotypes were called with the MANAFEST web app on the basis of expansion relative to the reference and to other culture wells. A clone counted as positive if significantly expanded in 2 of 3 replicate wells versus the reference culture at FDR below 0.05. For a clone to be considered positive, significant expansion relative to all other tandem wells and an odds ratio above 5 were also required. Cultured and uncultured naive and memory CD4+ repertoires were searched for previously identified spike- and CEF-reactive CDR3s. Pairwise Levenshtein distance, computed with the stringdist R package after three terminal residues were trimmed from each end, was used as the measure of CDR3 homology. TCRdb took this table from immuneACCESS and kept in-frame rearrangements with V and J called. Such tables lack part of the clones; where checked against another copy, unresolved V genes explain under half of the gap, and the rest is unexplained. V and J calls and clone size are given by that table; D and trimming were obtained from the DNA. The sample contains some 37,000 clones, more than 60% of them found a single time. Less than 3.5% of the sample is held by the ten biggest clonotypes.

The clonotype was recovered from an adult with COVID-19. Material for sequencing was memory CD4+ T cells from PBMCs, cultured in vitro. This specimen's cell subset or site label, interpreted: memory (non-naive) CD4+ T cells.

The nucleotide sequence is given as TGTGCCAGCTCACTACTAGCGGGAGAGAACGGTGAGCAGTTCTTC. The resulting protein is CASSLLAGENGEQFF. The sequence is built from TRBV18 and TRBJ2-1; TRBD2 matches 11 bases in the middle. Based on the germline V gene, the CDR1 and CDR2 sequences are KGHSH and LQKENI. Trimming accounts for 4 bases at V and 9 bases at J, while the number of junction bases matched to no gene is 8. From its cysteine to its phenylalanine, the CDR3 spans 15 amino acids. Just CDR3 DNA is preserved here, 45 bases in frame from base 1.